The rows below give T cell receptor beta chains drawn from one sample of a study of shared clonotypes between healthy human individuals. The protocol was immunoSEQ multiplex PCR, while the TCRdb copy is restricted to in-frame clones and leaves out a portion. The sample yields 190,000 or so clones, 85% to 95% seen once. Material: naive CD4+ T cells sorted from blood. The receptors shown here come from a woman aged 25 to 39 in good health. Both conserved end residues are part of each CDR3. The D gene is left open where the match is weak. Size tells how often a clone was seen (once, few, many) or the class of an expanded clone, and some rows leave it out.

D: .; size: .; J: TRBJ2-5; V: TRBV28; CDR3: CASRTRIETQYF; DNA: TGTGCCAGCAGGACCCGAATAGAGACCCAGTACTTC
D: TRBD1; size: .; J: TRBJ2-7; V: TRBV6-5; CDR3: CASRGGTGHEQYF; DNA: TGTGCCAGCAGAGGAGGGACAGGGCACGAGCAGTACTTC
D: .; size: .; J: TRBJ2-7; V: TRBV5-4; CDR3: CASSLGQSPYEQYF; DNA: TGTGCCAGCAGCTTGGGCCAGTCCCCCTACGAGCAGTACTTC
D: .; size: .; J: TRBJ2-6; V: TRBV6-1; CDR3: CASTSPFLGANVLTF; DNA: TGTGCCAGCACCTCGCCCTTCCTCGGGGCCAACGTCCTGACTTTC
D: .; size: .; J: TRBJ1-2; V: TRBV11-2; CDR3: CASSLGTGKGHGYTF; DNA: TGTGCCAGCAGCTTAGGCACAGGGAAGGGCCATGGCTACACCTTC
D: .; size: .; J: TRBJ1-1; V: TRBV21-1; CDR3: CASSKLQIGEAFF; DNA: TGTGCCAGCAGCAAATTGCAGATCGGAGAAGCTTTCTTT
D: TRBD1; size: .; J: TRBJ2-5; V: TRBV5-8; CDR3: CASSHLHSSDRVETQYF; DNA: TGTGCCAGCAGCCATCTCCACTCATCGGACAGGGTAGAGACCCAGTACTTC
D: TRBD1; size: .; J: TRBJ2-7; V: TRBV7-3; CDR3: CASSARNRGREQYF; DNA: TGTGCCAGCAGCGCCAGAAACAGGGGGCGCGAGCAGTACTTC
D: .; size: .; J: TRBJ1-4; V: TRBV28; CDR3: CASSYLGRYNEKLFF; DNA: TGTGCCAGCAGTTATCTGGGGCGTTATAATGAAAAACTGTTTTTT
D: .; size: .; J: TRBJ1-5; V: TRBV7-2; CDR3: CASSLGALMGAQPQHF; DNA: TGTGCCAGCAGCTTAGGCGCGTTGATGGGCGCTCAGCCCCAGCATTTT
D: .; size: .; J: TRBJ1-1; V: TRBV6-5; CDR3: CASRATVYPTEAFF; DNA: TGTGCCAGCAGAGCCACAGTCTACCCCACTGAAGCTTTCTTT
D: .; size: .; J: TRBJ1-1; V: TRBV6-5; CDR3: CASSYGSHWMTEAFF; DNA: TGTGCCAGCAGTTACGGTTCGCATTGGATGACTGAAGCTTTCTTT
D: .; size: .; J: TRBJ1-1; V: TRBV6-1; CDR3: CASSNRGLSDTEAFF; DNA: TGTGCCAGCAGTAACCGAGGACTCTCGGACACTGAAGCTTTCTTT
D: .; size: once; J: TRBJ1-2; V: TRBV28; CDR3: CASSLGTYGYTF; DNA: TGTGCCAGCAGTTTAGGCACCTATGGCTACACCTTC
D: .; size: .; J: TRBJ1-4; V: TRBV9; CDR3: CASSPSPHTSTNEKLFF; DNA: TGTGCCAGCAGCCCCTCCCCCCACACGTCAACTAATGAAAAACTGTTTTTT
D: .; size: .; J: TRBJ2-7; V: TRBV7-9; CDR3: CASSLGQVTSYEQYF; DNA: TGTGCCAGCAGCTTAGGACAGGTGACATCCTACGAGCAGTACTTC
D: TRBD1; size: once; J: TRBJ2-6; V: TRBV5-4; CDR3: CASSSPTGAGANVLTF; DNA: TGTGCCAGCAGCTCCCCAACAGGGGCCGGGGCCAACGTCCTGACTTTC
D: TRBD1; size: .; J: TRBJ1-2; V: TRBV27; CDR3: CASSLYRGNYGYTF; DNA: TGTGCCAGCAGTTTATACAGGGGGAACTATGGCTACACCTTC
D: .; size: .; J: TRBJ1-5; V: TRBV29-1; CDR3: CSVDPGRGQPQHF; DNA: TGCAGCGTGGACCCGGGACGTGGTCAGCCCCAGCATTTT
D: .; size: .; J: TRBJ1-1; V: TRBV19; CDR3: CASRRVGNLIEAFF; DNA: TGTGCCAGTAGGAGGGTGGGAAACCTTATCGAAGCTTTCTTT
D: .; size: .; J: TRBJ2-5; V: TRBV2; CDR3: CASRPEETQYF; DNA: TGTGCCAGCAGACCCGAAGAGACCCAGTACTTC
D: .; size: .; J: TRBJ1-2; V: TRBV29-1; CDR3: CSVELGGYGYTF; DNA: TGCAGCGTTGAATTAGGGGGTTATGGCTACACCTTC
D: .; size: .; J: TRBJ2-7; V: TRBV5-4; CDR3: CASSLSPSFEQYF; DNA: TGTGCCAGCAGCTTGTCCCCGTCTTTTGAGCAGTACTTC
D: .; size: .; J: TRBJ2-7; V: TRBV9; CDR3: CASSVSTLPSYEQYF; DNA: TGTGCCAGCAGCGTCTCAACCCTTCCGTCCTACGAGCAGTACTTC
D: .; size: .; J: TRBJ2-7; V: TRBV7-8; CDR3: CASSLASGRLSLSSYEQYF; DNA: TGTGCCAGCAGCTTAGCCTCAGGCAGGCTATCCCTCAGCTCCTACGAGCAGTACTTC
D: .; size: .; J: TRBJ2-5; V: TRBV10-3; CDR3: CAISSHPTGDLQETQYF; DNA: TGTGCCATCAGCTCGCATCCGACAGGAGACTTACAAGAGACCCAGTACTTC
D: TRBD2; size: .; J: TRBJ2-7; V: TRBV19; CDR3: CASSIAGTTGEQYF; DNA: TGTGCCAGTAGTATAGCCGGGACTACCGGCGAGCAGTACTTC
D: .; size: .; J: TRBJ2-3; V: TRBV27; CDR3: CASSPIADSTDTQYF; DNA: TGTGCCAGCAGCCCAATAGCGGATTCCACAGATACGCAGTATTTT
D: TRBD2; size: once; J: TRBJ2-7; V: TRBV18; CDR3: CASSPPGGLAGVYEQYF; DNA: TGTGCCAGCTCACCACCGGGAGGACTAGCGGGAGTCTACGAGCAGTACTTC
D: TRBD1; size: .; J: TRBJ1-4; V: TRBV28; CDR3: CASSHHRGRPATNEKLFF; DNA: TGTGCCAGCAGTCACCACAGGGGAAGGCCTGCAACTAATGAAAAACTGTTTTTT
D: .; size: once; J: TRBJ2-1; V: TRBV29-1; CDR3: CSVETYTGTTGDEQFF; DNA: TGCAGCGTTGAGACGTATACCGGGACAACAGGCGATGAGCAGTTCTTC
D: TRBD1; size: .; J: TRBJ1-5; V: TRBV15; CDR3: CATSRGQGDQPQHF; DNA: TGTGCCACCAGCAGAGGACAGGGAGATCAGCCCCAGCATTTT
D: .; size: once; J: TRBJ1-2; V: TRBV2; CDR3: CASSLRVANYGYTF; DNA: TGTGCCAGCAGCCTCAGGGTCGCTAACTATGGCTACACCTTC
D: .; size: .; J: TRBJ2-7; V: TRBV15; CDR3: CATSRLPKGSYEQYF; DNA: TGTGCCACCAGCAGACTCCCGAAGGGTTCCTACGAGCAGTACTTC
D: TRBD1; size: .; J: TRBJ2-5; V: TRBV25-1; CDR3: CASSEGSGQGAKETQYF; DNA: TGTGCCAGCAGTGAAGGGTCAGGACAGGGGGCGAAAGAGACCCAGTACTTC
D: .; size: .; J: TRBJ1-5; V: TRBV19; CDR3: CASTIDNLMQPQHF; DNA: TGTGCCAGTACAATAGACAACCTAATGCAGCCCCAGCATTTT
D: TRBD2; size: .; J: TRBJ2-1; V: TRBV29-1; CDR3: CSGGRWASGSDYNEQFF; DNA: TGCAGCGGGGGGAGGTGGGCTAGCGGGAGTGACTACAACGAGCAGTTCTTC
D: TRBD2; size: .; J: TRBJ2-5; V: TRBV7-2; CDR3: CASSPGLAGETQYF; DNA: TGTGCCAGCAGCCCGGGACTAGCAGGGGAGACCCAGTACTTC
D: .; size: .; J: TRBJ2-6; V: TRBV2; CDR3: CASTPRWGFGANVLTF; DNA: TGTGCCAGCACCCCACGGTGGGGGTTCGGGGCCAACGTCCTGACTTTC
D: TRBD1; size: .; J: TRBJ1-3; V: TRBV7-9; CDR3: CASSLGQGLSGNTIYF; DNA: TGTGCCAGCAGCTTGGGACAGGGGCTCTCTGGAAACACCATATATTTT
D: .; size: .; J: TRBJ2-7; V: TRBV4-1; CDR3: CASSQPRALGHEQYF; DNA: TGCGCCAGCAGCCAACCTCGAGCCCTTGGTCACGAGCAGTACTTC
D: TRBD2; size: .; J: TRBJ2-7; V: TRBV18; CDR3: CASSPRTSGTYEQYF; DNA: TGTGCCAGCTCACCCAGGACTAGCGGAACCTACGAGCAGTACTTC
D: .; size: once; J: TRBJ1-1; V: TRBV6-6; CDR3: CASSYSGTGTTEAFF; DNA: TGTGCCAGCAGTTACTCAGGCACCGGAACCACTGAAGCTTTCTTT
D: TRBD1; size: .; J: TRBJ2-7; V: TRBV13; CDR3: CASSPSRQGRYEQYF; DNA: TGTGCCAGCAGCCCATCCAGACAGGGCCGCTACGAGCAGTACTTC
D: .; size: .; J: TRBJ2-7; V: TRBV29-1; CDR3: CSANRQDSYEQYF; DNA: TGCAGCGCCAATCGACAGGATTCCTACGAGCAGTACTTC
D: .; size: .; J: TRBJ2-7; V: TRBV5-4; CDR3: CASSLSAVGEQYF; DNA: TGTGCCAGCAGCTTGTCGGCGGTGGGGGAGCAGTACTTC
D: .; size: .; J: TRBJ1-2; V: TRBV5-4; CDR3: CASSLVVGNYGYTF; DNA: TGTGCCAGCAGCTTGGTTGTGGGCAACTATGGCTACACCTTC
D: .; size: .; J: TRBJ2-7; V: TRBV5-1; CDR3: CASSLGGLYEQYF; DNA: TGCGCCAGCAGCTTGGGAGGGCTCTACGAGCAGTACTTC